Reported below is one TCR beta chain. Per the germline V gene, CDR1 is SGHVS and CDR2 is FQNEAQ. The germline V and J ends were trimmed by 5 bases and 1 base, with 10 bases remaining between them. The CDR3 covers 14 residues. Produced via immunoSEQ multiplex PCR; TCRdb's table is partial and in-frame only. Seen here are about 220,000 clones, 65% to 90% observed once, and the top ten hold around 4.7%. This record belongs to a study of blood T cell repertoires in COVID-19. Overall study: From the United States, Italy and Spain came samples of acute and convalescent COVID-19. The analysed material was cDNA or gDNA that came from T cells, B-cell-depleted T cells, or PBMCs.

The sequenced sample consisted of peripheral blood. The rearrangement uses TRBV7-8 and TRBJ2-3; TRBD1 might be the D (6 bases). The sequence derives from a human donor in a cohort sampled during active COVID-19. In DNA, the CDR3 is TGTGCCAGCAGCCGAGGACAGCGCACAGATACGCAGTATTTT. Translation gives CASSRGQRTDTQYF.